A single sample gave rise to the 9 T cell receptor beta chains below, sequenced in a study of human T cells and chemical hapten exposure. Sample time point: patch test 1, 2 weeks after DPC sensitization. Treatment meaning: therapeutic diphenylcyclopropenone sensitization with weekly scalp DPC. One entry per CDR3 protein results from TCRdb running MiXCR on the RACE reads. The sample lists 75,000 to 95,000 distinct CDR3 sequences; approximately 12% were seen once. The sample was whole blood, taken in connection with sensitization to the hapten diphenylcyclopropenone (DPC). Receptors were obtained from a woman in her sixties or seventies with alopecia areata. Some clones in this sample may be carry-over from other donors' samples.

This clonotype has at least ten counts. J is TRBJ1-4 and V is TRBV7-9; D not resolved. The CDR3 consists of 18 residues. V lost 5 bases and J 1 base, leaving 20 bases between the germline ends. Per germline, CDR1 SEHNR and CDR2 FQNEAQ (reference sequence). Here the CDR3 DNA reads TGTGCCAGCAGCCACGGACGACGGTTTCCTCAAACTAATGAAAAACTGTTTTTT. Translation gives CASSHGRRFPQTNEKLFF.

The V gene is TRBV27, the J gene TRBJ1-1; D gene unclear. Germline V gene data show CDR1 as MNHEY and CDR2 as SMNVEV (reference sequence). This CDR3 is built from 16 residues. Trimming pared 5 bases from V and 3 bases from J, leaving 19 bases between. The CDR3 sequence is CASSPRLLHRDTEAFF. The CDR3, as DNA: TGTGCCAGCAGTCCCCGACTCCTCCATAGGGACACTGAAGCTTTCTTT.

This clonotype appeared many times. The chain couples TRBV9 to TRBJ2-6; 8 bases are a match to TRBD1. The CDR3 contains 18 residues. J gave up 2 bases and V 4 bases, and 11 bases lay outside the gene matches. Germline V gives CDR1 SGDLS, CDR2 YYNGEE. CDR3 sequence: CASSKNFGQGTGANVLTF. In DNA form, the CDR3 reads TGTGCCAGCAGCAAAAACTTCGGACAGGGTACTGGGGCCAACGTCCTGACTTTC.

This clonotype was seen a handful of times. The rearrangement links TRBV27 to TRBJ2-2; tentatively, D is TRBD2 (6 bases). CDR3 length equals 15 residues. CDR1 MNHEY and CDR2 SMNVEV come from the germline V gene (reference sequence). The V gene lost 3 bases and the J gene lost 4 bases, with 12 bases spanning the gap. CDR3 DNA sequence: TGTGCCAGCAGTTTTGCCGGGGGTGCCACCGGGGAGCTGTTTTTT. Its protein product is CASSFAGGATGELFF.

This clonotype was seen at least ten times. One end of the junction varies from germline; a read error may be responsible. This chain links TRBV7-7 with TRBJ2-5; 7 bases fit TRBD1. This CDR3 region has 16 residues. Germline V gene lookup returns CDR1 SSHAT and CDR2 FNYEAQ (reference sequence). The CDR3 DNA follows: TGTGCTAGCAGCTTAGCCCATTCGACAGGGTTAGAGACCCAGTACTTC. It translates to CASSLAHSTGLETQYF.

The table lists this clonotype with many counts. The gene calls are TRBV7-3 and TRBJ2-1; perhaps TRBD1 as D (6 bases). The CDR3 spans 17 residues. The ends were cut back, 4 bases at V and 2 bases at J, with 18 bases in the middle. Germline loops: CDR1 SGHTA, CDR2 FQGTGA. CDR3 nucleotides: TGTGCCAGCAGCTCTGTCGGGACACCCATAGCCTACAATGAGCAGTTCTTC. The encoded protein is CASSSVGTPIAYNEQFF.

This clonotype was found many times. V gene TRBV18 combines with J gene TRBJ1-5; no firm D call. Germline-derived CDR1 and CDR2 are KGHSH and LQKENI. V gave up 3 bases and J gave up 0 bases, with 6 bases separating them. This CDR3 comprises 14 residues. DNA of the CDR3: TGTGCCAGCTCACCCACATATAGCAATCAGCCCCAGCATTTT. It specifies CASSPTYSNQPQHF.

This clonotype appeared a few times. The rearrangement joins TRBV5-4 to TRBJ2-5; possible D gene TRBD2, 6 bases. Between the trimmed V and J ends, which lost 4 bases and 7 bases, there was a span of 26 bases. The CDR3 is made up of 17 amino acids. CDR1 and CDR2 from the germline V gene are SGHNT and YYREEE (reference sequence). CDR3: CASSIYSRAPMEGTQYF. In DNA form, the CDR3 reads TGTGCCAGCAGCATCTACTCCCGGGCCCCAATGGAGGGGACCCAGTACTTC.

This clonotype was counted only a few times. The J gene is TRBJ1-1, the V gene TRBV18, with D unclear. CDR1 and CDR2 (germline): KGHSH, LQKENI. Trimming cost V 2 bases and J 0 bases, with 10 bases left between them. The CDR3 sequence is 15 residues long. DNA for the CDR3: TGTGCCAGCTCACCAACGGGAAACATGAACACTGAAGCTTTCTTT. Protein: CASSPTGNMNTEAFF.